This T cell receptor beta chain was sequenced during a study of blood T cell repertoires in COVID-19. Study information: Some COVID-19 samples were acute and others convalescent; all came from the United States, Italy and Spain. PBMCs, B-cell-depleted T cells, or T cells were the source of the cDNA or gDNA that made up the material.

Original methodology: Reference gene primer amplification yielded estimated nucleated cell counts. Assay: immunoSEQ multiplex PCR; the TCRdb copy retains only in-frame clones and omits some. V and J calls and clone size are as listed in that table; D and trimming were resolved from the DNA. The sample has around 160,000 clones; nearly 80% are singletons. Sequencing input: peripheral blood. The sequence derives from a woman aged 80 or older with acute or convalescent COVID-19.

CDR3 bases: TGTGCCAGCAGCACCAGTCCAGGGGGCACAGATACGCAGTATTTT. It is translated as CASSTSPGGTDTQYF. The chain combines TRBV11-1 with TRBJ2-3; a possible D gene is TRBD1 (6 bases). Trimming shortened V by 5 bases and J by 1 base, and 13 bases separated the two germline ends. The CDR3 spans 15 residues. Germline V CDR1 and CDR2: SGHAT, FQDESV (reference sequence).